The 12 T cell receptor beta chains listed next were all sequenced from one sample in a study of blood T cells in healthy people across ages. Then a second PCR, running roughly 7 to 11 cycles, was carried out with a sample-barcoded 5' primer and a J-beta primer mix. A single record per CDR3 protein comes from TCRdb applying MiXCR to the 5' RACE reads. The sample contains around 1,000,000 distinct CDR3 sequences, 20% to 25% of which appear only once. This sample also appeared in a second study, on T cells of mothers and their children.

Input material: blood. The receptors were sampled from a girl between 2 and 10 years old in good health.

This clonotype was counted only a few times. The rearrangement uses TRBV20-1 and TRBJ1-1; TRBD1 is a possible D gene (6 bases). Germline V CDR1 and CDR2: DFQATT, SNEGSKA (reference sequence). The CDR3 is 12 amino acids. Between the trimmed V and J ends, which lost 3 bases and 8 bases, there was a span of 13 bases. CDR3 region: CSARSWGTEAFF. In nucleotides, the CDR3 is TGCAGTGCTAGGAGTTGGGGGACAGAAGCTTTCTTT.

The CDR3 is CASSLDAWGGYTF. The DNA of the CDR3 is TGTGCCAGCAGCTTAGATGCGTGGGGTGGCTACACCTTC. The rearrangement joins TRBV7-3 to TRBJ1-2; D uncertain. Germline V gene sequence: CDR1 SGHTA, CDR2 FQGTGA. The CDR3 loop spans 13 amino acids. The V end lost 2 bases, the J end lost 7 bases, and 11 bases lay between the germline ends.

The table lists this clonotype with a few counts. The chain joins TRBV4-3 to TRBJ2-3; D remains unclear. CDR1 and CDR2 from the germline V gene are LGHNA and YSLEER. This CDR3 has 13 residues. Trimming stripped 0 bases from V and 4 bases from J, with 5 bases between. CDR3 protein: CASSQDQADTQYF. DNA for the CDR3: TGCGCCAGCAGCCAAGATCAGGCAGATACGCAGTATTTT.

The genes are TRBV4-1 and TRBJ1-1, with D hard to call. This CDR3 spans 15 amino acids. Per germline, CDR1 MGHRA and CDR2 YSYEKL. V shed 7 bases and J shed 0 bases, with 15 bases lying between them. The CDR3 loop reads CASNPDEEMNTEAFF. In DNA, the CDR3 is TGCGCCAGCAACCCCGATGAGGAGATGAACACTGAAGCTTTCTTT.

The chain is built from TRBV7-2 and TRBJ2-4; D is possibly TRBD1 (5 bases). This CDR3 contains 14 residues. The germline gives CDR1 SGHTA, CDR2 FQGNSA. The V gene lost 0 bases and the J gene lost 4 bases, with 7 bases spanning the gap. CDR3 residues: CASSLAAGKNIQYF. DNA of the CDR3: TGTGCCAGCAGCTTAGCGGCAGGGAAAAACATTCAGTACTTC.

This sequence joins TRBV20-1 and TRBJ1-3; D gene ambiguous. The ends were cut back, 2 bases at V and 4 bases at J, with 12 bases in the middle. The CDR3 extends over 14 amino acids. Germline loops: CDR1 DFQATT, CDR2 SNEGSKA (reference sequence). CDR3 nucleotide sequence: TGCAGTGCTAGAACAACCTCCTCCGGAAACACCATATATTTT. It specifies CSARTTSSGNTIYF.

This chain links TRBV5-1 with TRBJ1-1; D possibly corresponds to TRBD1 (5 bases). V was cut by 0 bases and J by 5 bases, with 11 bases left in between. CDR3 size: 14 residues. The germline gives CDR1 SGHRS, CDR2 YFSETQ. The CDR3 region is CASSLEGEVTEAFF. As DNA, the CDR3 is TGCGCCAGCAGCTTGGAAGGGGAAGTTACTGAAGCTTTCTTT.

The rearrangement links TRBV12-3 or TRBV12-4 to TRBJ2-5; D may be TRBD2 (6 bases). Trimming shortened V by 5 bases and J by 1 base, and 11 bases separated the two germline ends. CDR3 size: 14 residues. In DNA form, the CDR3 reads TGTGCCAGCAGTCTACGGGACTTCCAAGAGACCCAGTACTTC. Its translation: CASSLRDFQETQYF.

In its sample, this clonotype was seen a few times. The chain recombines TRBV10-3 with TRBJ2-5; 7 bases line up with TRBD1. The end of the DNA is better explained by TRBJ2-1, so the J call may be wrong. The CDR3 is 14 amino acids. Germline CDR1 ENHRY, CDR2 SYGVKD. CDR3 protein: CAIREAGGCNEQFF. CDR3 DNA sequence: TGTGCCATCAGGGAAGCAGGGGGATGTAATGAGCAGTTCTTC.

This clonotype was picked up many times. V and J are TRBV18 and TRBJ2-1; D is unresolved. The V end lost 3 bases, the J end lost 8 bases, and 5 bases lay between the germline ends. CDR3 length: 11 residues. CDR1 KGHSH and CDR2 LQKENI come from the germline V gene. CDR3 sequence (DNA): TGTGCCAGCTCACCCGTCGATGAGCAGTTCTTC. Translation: CASSPVDEQFF.

The chain joins TRBV6-6 to TRBJ2-7; D unresolved. The germline V and J ends were trimmed by 2 bases and 3 bases, with 8 bases remaining between them. The CDR3 consists of 13 residues. Germline CDR1 and CDR2: MNHNY and SVGAGI (reference sequence). The CDR3 is CASSYGPHYEQYF. The DNA of the CDR3 is TGTGCCAGCAGTTACGGTCCTCACTACGAGCAGTACTTC.

This clonotype has ten or more counts. The chain is built from TRBV10-3 and TRBJ2-5; D remains ambiguous. The CDR3 runs to 11 residues. Trimming took off 0 bases at V and 4 bases at J, with 0 bases between the two ends. Germline V lookup: CDR1 ENHRY, CDR2 SYGVKD. The CDR3 sequence is CAISESETQYF. The CDR3 nucleotides are TGTGCCATCAGTGAGTCAGAGACCCAGTACTTC.